This entry is about one T cell receptor (beta chain). The antigen remains unidentified. This specimen comes from a study of cytomegalovirus exposure and HLA in healthy donors. Study findings and constraints: Further analysis was carried out later, and it showed several of the most significant clusters appearing linked to common viral pathogens. By a later analysis, the bulk of CMV-associated TCR beta chains appeared HLA-restricted.

The PCR employed 60 Vbeta primers together with 13 Jbeta primers. The data were produced by immunoSEQ multiplex PCR, yet TCRdb's version contains in-frame clones alone and is incomplete. The sample carries 100,000 to 150,000 clones, approximately 78% recorded once. V dropped 7 bases and J dropped 1; count of bases not matched to a gene: 2. The CDR3 is made up of 13 amino acids. CDR1 and CDR2 (germline): ENHRY, SYGVKD. Material: PBMCs. The chain combines TRBV10-3 with TRBJ2-7; 9 nucleotides align to TRBD1. The receptor was derived from a woman aged 40 to 50 in good health and CMV-seronegative. DNA for the CDR3: TGTGCCATCACCGGGACAGGGTCCTACGAGCAGTACTTC. It codes for CAITGTGSYEQYF.